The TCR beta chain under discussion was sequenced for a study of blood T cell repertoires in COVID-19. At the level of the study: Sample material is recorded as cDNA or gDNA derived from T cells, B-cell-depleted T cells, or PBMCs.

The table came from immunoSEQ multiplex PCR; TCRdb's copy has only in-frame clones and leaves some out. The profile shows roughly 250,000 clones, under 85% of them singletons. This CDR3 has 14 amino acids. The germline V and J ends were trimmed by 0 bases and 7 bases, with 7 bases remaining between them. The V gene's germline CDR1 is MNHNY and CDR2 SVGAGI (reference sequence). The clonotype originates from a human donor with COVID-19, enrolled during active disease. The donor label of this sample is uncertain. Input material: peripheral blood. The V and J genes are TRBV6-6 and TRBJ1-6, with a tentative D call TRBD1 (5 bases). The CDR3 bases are TGTGCCAGCAGTTACTCGGGGGGGAATTCACCCCTCCACTTT. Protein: CASSYSGGNSPLHF.